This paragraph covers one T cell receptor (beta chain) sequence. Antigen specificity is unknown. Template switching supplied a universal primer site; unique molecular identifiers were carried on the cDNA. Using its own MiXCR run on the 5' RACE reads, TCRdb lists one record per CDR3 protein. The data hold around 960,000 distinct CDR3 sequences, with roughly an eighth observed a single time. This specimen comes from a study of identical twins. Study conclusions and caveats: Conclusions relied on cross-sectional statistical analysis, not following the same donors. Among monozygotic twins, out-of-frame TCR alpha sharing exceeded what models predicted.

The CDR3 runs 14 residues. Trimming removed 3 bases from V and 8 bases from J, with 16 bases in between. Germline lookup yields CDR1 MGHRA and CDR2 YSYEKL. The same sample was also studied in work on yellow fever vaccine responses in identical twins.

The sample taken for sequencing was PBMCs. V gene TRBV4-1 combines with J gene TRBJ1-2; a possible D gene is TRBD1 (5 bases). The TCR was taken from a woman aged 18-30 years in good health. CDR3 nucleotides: TGCGCCAGCAGCCATAACGTCGGGGCCTTAGGCTACACCTTC. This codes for CASSHNVGALGYTF.